This T cell receptor (beta chain) appears in the sequencing data of a study of blood T cell repertoires in COVID-19. The wider study: Specimens from acute and convalescent COVID-19 originated in the United States, Italy and Spain.

Authors' analysis steps: Using reference gene primer amplification, nucleated cell counts were estimated. Clones were read by immunoSEQ multiplex PCR, and TCRdb kept only the in-frame ones, dropping some. V and J calls plus clone size are reproduced from that table; the DNA served to infer D and trimming. Found here are 50,000 to 80,000 clones, 65% to 80% of them singletons; the top ten hold under 7%. This clone was detected once. Trimming removed 5 bases from V and 3 bases from J, with 17 bases in between. Germline-derived CDR1 and CDR2 are SGHVS and FNYEAQ. The CDR3 length is 15 residues. The source of this sequence is a human donor in a cohort sampled during active COVID-19. The chain combines TRBV7-6 with TRBJ2-7, with D maybe TRBD2 (6 bases). Sequenced material: peripheral blood. This chain's CDR3 is CASSNYLGSSYEQYF. In nucleotides, the CDR3 is TGTGCCAGCAGCAATTACCTCGGGAGCAGCTACGAGCAGTACTTC.